This TCR beta chain was observed in a study of blood T cell repertoires in COVID-19. Study-level background: PBMCs, B-cell-depleted T cells, or T cells were the source of the cDNA or gDNA that made up the material.

V was pared by 6 bases and J by 4 bases, with 16 bases between. This CDR3 comprises 14 residues. Germline assignment: CDR1 SGHNT and CDR2 YYREEE (reference sequence). This clone was detected only a few times. TCRdb keeps only in-frame clones here, not all; method: immunoSEQ multiplex PCR. The sample lists some 150,000 clones; 75% to 85% were seen once. The sample taken for sequencing was peripheral blood. The genes are TRBV5-4 and TRBJ1-1; a weak D match, TRBD1 (5 bases). This TCR was sampled from a human donor with acute or convalescent COVID-19. The donor label of this sample is uncertain. The CDR3 DNA sequence: TGTGCCAGCACCTTTCGGGGCGGGAGCACTGAAGCTTTCTTT. Protein: CASTFRGGSTEAFF. Variable domain in full (rest from reference TRBV5-4 and TRBJ1-1): ETGVTQSPTHLIKTRGQQVTLRCSSQSGHNTVSWYQQALGQGPQFIFQYYREEENGRGNFPPRFSGLQFPNYSSELNVNALELDDSALYLCASTFRGGSTEAFFGQGTRLTVV.